The entry that follows covers one T cell receptor beta chain sequence. In germline, CDR1 is SGDLS, CDR2 YYNGEE. The ends were cut back, 4 bases at V and 1 base at J, with 11 bases in the middle. The CDR3 runs to 14 residues. The sample belongs to a study of OX40 agonist ivuxolimab in advanced cancers. Study in general: The dose-escalation cohort was about 87% male, with a mean age of 60 years, ranging about 23 to 90. Three patients, one with hepatocellular carcinoma and two with cutaneous melanoma, responded partially.

TCRdb's table, derived via immunoSEQ multiplex PCR, lists solely in-frame clones and lacks some. The profile shows approximately 58,000 clones, around 93% of them singletons. With autoimmune disease history or systemic immunosuppression, patients were excluded. The input for sequencing was CD4+ or CD8+ T cells sorted from blood, taken in a trial of the OX40 agonist ivuxolimab. The clonotype comes from an adult with an advanced solid tumor such as melanoma, head and neck, liver or kidney cancer. The chain recombines TRBV9 with TRBJ2-5; tentatively, D is TRBD1 or TRBD2 (5 bases each). CDR3 nucleotide sequence: TGTGCCAGCAGCCCGGGGACGCCCCAAGAGACCCAGTACTTC. It is translated as CASSPGTPQETQYF.